This T cell receptor beta chain originates from a study of shared clonotypes between healthy human individuals. The data were produced by immunoSEQ multiplex PCR, yet TCRdb's version contains in-frame clones alone and is incomplete. The top ten hold over 0.12% of the sample, which has about 2.4 million clones, around 94% seen once. The germline V gene has CDR1 WSHSY and CDR2 SAAADI. The CDR3 has 14 residues. Trimming took 5 bases from V and 7 from J, leaving 12 bases between them. V gene TRBV10-2 combines with J gene TRBJ1-6, with D unresolved. The sequence was obtained from a man aged 18 to 30 in good health. The sequenced sample consisted of naive CD4+ T cells sorted from blood. Subset described: CD45RA+ positively selected. The CDR3: CASSPSSLNSPLHF. In DNA, the CDR3 is TGCGCCAGCAGTCCTTCGAGTTTGAATTCACCCCTCCACTTT.